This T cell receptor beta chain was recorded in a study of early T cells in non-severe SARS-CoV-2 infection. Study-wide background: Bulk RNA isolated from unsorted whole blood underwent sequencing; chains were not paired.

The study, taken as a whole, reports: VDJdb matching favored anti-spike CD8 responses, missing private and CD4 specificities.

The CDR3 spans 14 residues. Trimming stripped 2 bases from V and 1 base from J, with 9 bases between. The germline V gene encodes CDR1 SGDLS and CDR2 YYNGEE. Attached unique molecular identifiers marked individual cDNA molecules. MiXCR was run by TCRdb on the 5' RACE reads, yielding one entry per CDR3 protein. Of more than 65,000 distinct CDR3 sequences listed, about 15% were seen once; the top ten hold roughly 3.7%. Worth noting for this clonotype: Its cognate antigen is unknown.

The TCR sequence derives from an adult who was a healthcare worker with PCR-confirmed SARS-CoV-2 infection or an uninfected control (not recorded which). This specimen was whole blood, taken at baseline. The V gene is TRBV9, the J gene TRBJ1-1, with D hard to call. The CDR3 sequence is CASSVGEPNTEAFF. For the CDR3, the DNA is TGTGCCAGCAGCGTCGGGGAGCCGAACACTGAAGCTTTCTTT.